Listed here is a single T cell receptor beta chain. What it binds is not known. Primers targeted 54 TRBV and 13 TRBJ segments. Each pre-culture CD4+ sample aimed for 200,000 to 250,000 T cell genomes at deep resolution. Clones were read by immunoSEQ multiplex PCR, and TCRdb kept only the in-frame ones, dropping some. The sample yields fewer than 95,000 clones, approximately 86% seen once. CD4+ T cells were isolated untouched, 95% to 98% pure. Trimming removed 5 bases at V and 3 bases at J, with 12 bases between. The CDR3 is made up of 14 amino acids. CDR1 SGHTA and CDR2 FQGNSA come from the germline V gene. The sample originates from a study of T cell repertoires and HLA-DP antigens. On the study more broadly: CD4+ T cells were cocultured with HeLa cells expressing HLA-DP.

The TCR comes from a man aged 50 to 60 in good health and CMV-seronegative. The sample taken for sequencing was CD4+ T cells from PBMCs. This sequence joins TRBV7-2 and TRBJ2-3; no firm D call. The CDR3 loop reads CASSQLQSTDTQYF. The CDR3 DNA reads as TGTGCCAGCAGCCAGTTACAAAGTACAGATACGCAGTATTTT.